The 21 T cell receptor beta chains presented below share a single source sample, sequenced in a study of T cell responses to AZD1222 COVID-19 vaccine. Repertoires were generated with immunoSEQ multiplex PCR, while TCRdb's copy carries only in-frame clones and drops some. The repertoire holds roughly 190,000 clones, with roughly nine tenths as singletons. The sample in question was peripheral blood, obtained 28 days after the second AZD1222 dose. The receptors stem from an adult who received the AZD1222 COVID-19 vaccine.

This clone was counted once. The chain has TRBV28 and TRBJ2-7, with TRBD2 matching over 7 bases. This CDR3 has 14 amino acids. The V and J ends lost 2 bases and 2 bases, in that order; junction bases with no gene match: 3. Per germline, CDR1 MDHEN and CDR2 SYDVKM. The CDR3 loop reads CASSLGGRAYEQYF. In DNA form, the CDR3 reads TGTGCCAGCAGTTTAGGGGGGAGGGCCTACGAGCAGTACTTC.

J is TRBJ2-7 and V is TRBV2, with a possible D match to TRBD1 (6 bases). The ends were cut back, 6 bases at V and 0 bases at J, with 15 bases in the middle. The germline CDR1 and CDR2 sequences are SNHLY and FYNNEI. The CDR3 length is 15 residues. CDR3 bases: TGTGCCAGCAGGGAGAGACAGGATAGCTCCTACGAGCAGTACTTC. Amino acids: CASRERQDSSYEQYF.

The count of this clone is one. This rearrangement joins TRBV7-2 to TRBJ1-2, with TRBD1 as a possible D gene (5 bases). This CDR3 region has 15 residues. V lost 1 base and J lost 3, with 12 bases in between. In germline, CDR1 is SGHTA, CDR2 FQGNSA. The CDR3 protein is CASSLEGSGHYGYTF. CDR3 nucleotides: TGTGCCAGCAGCTTAGAGGGGTCGGGTCACTATGGCTACACCTTC.

The genes are TRBV5-1 and TRBJ2-3; tentatively, D is TRBD2 (5 bases). Between the trimmed V and J ends, which lost 0 bases and 2 bases, there was a span of 13 bases. The V gene's germline CDR1 is SGHRS and CDR2 YFSETQ. This CDR3 is built from 16 residues. CDR3 sequence: CASSLVPGVATDTQYF. Here the CDR3 DNA reads TGCGCCAGCAGCTTGGTGCCCGGGGTGGCCACAGATACGCAGTATTTT. The full variable domain, rest sourced from reference TRBV5-1 and TRBJ2-3, is KAGVTQTPRYLIKTRGQQVTLSCSPISGHRSVSWYQQTPGQGLQFLFEYFSETQRNKGNFPGRFSGRQFSNSRSEMNVSTLELGDSALYLCASSLVPGVATDTQYFGPGTRLTVL.

This clone was detected only once. The V call is TRBV5-1, the J call TRBJ2-5, with TRBD2 matching 7 bases. This CDR3 has 12 amino acids. Germline assignment: CDR1 SGHRS and CDR2 YFSETQ. After removal of 4 bases from V and 6 bases from J, the junction contained 3 bases not matched to a gene. CDR3 protein: CASSVAGQTQYF. The CDR3 DNA reads TGCGCCAGCAGCGTAGCGGGTCAGACCCAGTACTTC.

The CDR3 DNA follows: TGTGCTAGTGGCCAACACTATTACGAGCAGTACTTC. As protein: CASGQHYYEQYF. This chain uses TRBV12-5 with TRBJ2-7; D is unresolved. The CDR3 contains 12 residues. Between the trimmed V and J ends, which lost 6 bases and 4 bases, there was a span of 10 bases. Germline loops: CDR1 LGHNT, CDR2 FRNRAP.

Only one count was recorded for this clone. This chain joins TRBV5-1 and TRBJ1-2; 7 positions agree with TRBD1. J was trimmed by 6 bases and V by 1 base; bases with no gene match: 12. CDR1 and CDR2 (germline): SGHRS, YFSETQ. The CDR3 length is 16 residues. CDR3 in DNA: TGCGCCAGCAGCTTGATTTCTAGGGGGCTTTCGAATGGCTACACCTTC. Amino acids: CASSLISRGLSNGYTF.

Here the CDR3 DNA reads TGTGCCAGCAGCCGGATCCCTACGCAGCCCCAGCATTTT. This sequence encodes CASSRIPTQPQHF. This sequence joins TRBV7-2 and TRBJ1-5, with no clear D. CDR1 and CDR2 (germline): SGHTA, FQGNSA. The CDR3 is made up of 13 amino acids. V was cut by 5 bases and J by 7 bases, with 12 bases left in between.

The chain couples TRBV19 to TRBJ1-3; TRBD1 aligns across 11 bases. The CDR3 sequence is 15 residues long. Germline CDR1 and CDR2: LNHDA and SQIVND (reference sequence). The V and J ends lost 6 bases and 2 bases, in that order; junction bases with no gene match: 3. The CDR3 here is CASSGQGATGNTIYF. The CDR3 region has the DNA TGTGCCAGTAGCGGACAGGGGGCCACTGGAAACACCATATATTTT.

The chain combines TRBV6-5 with TRBJ2-7, with no clear D. From germline, CDR1 is MNHEY and CDR2 SVGAGI. V was cut by 0 bases and J by 0 bases, with 6 bases left in between. CDR3 size: 14 residues. The CDR3 sequence is CASSYSAASYEQYF. The CDR3 DNA is TGTGCCAGCAGTTACTCGGCCGCCTCCTACGAGCAGTACTTC.

The chain combines TRBV18 with TRBJ1-4; TRBD1 matches at 8 bases. Germline V gives CDR1 KGHSH, CDR2 LQKENI. The CDR3 length is 14 residues. The junction had 5 bases not matched to a gene; V was cut back by 3 bases and J by 8 bases. The CDR3 is CASSPYGTGEKLFF. In DNA, the CDR3 is TGTGCCAGCTCACCGTACGGGACAGGCGAAAAACTGTTTTTT.

This clone is a singleton in its sample. The chain uses TRBV29-1 and TRBJ1-5, with a tentative D call TRBD1 (5 bases). Looked up from germline, CDR1 is SQVTM and CDR2 is ANQGSEA. V was trimmed by 7 bases and J by 1 base, leaving 17 bases between them. CDR3 length: 15 amino acids. The CDR3 nucleotides are TGCAGCGCCGGGGGTCGGGTAAAGAGCAATCAGCCCCAGCATTTT. This encodes CSAGGRVKSNQPQHF.

The chain couples TRBV6-1 to TRBJ2-4; D may match TRBD1 or TRBD2 (7 bases each). Trimming removed 4 bases from V and 1 base from J, with 14 bases in between. This CDR3 spans 16 amino acids. CDR1 is MNHNS, CDR2 SASEGT, per germline. CDR3 nucleotides: TGTGCCAGCAGTGTCAGGGGGGGTAAGGCCAAAAACATTCAGTACTTC. Its protein is CASSVRGGKAKNIQYF.

This chain joins TRBV28 and TRBJ2-1; either TRBD1 or TRBD2 may supply D (5 bases each). This CDR3 comprises 12 residues. Germline V CDR1 and CDR2: MDHEN, SYDVKM. Trimming pared 6 bases from V and 10 bases from J, leaving 13 bases between. CDR3 coding DNA: TGTGCCAGCAGCCGGGACCCGGGGGAGCAGTTCTTC. Amino acids: CASSRDPGEQFF.

Here the CDR3 reads CASRDRGRLNTEAFF. For the CDR3, the DNA is TGTGCCAGCAGGGACAGGGGACGGTTAAACACTGAAGCTTTCTTT. The chain combines TRBV28 with TRBJ1-1; TRBD1 matches at 9 bases. Trimming removed 6 bases from V and 2 bases from J; junction bases left unmatched: 7. Germline values: CDR1 MDHEN, CDR2 SYDVKM. The CDR3 length is 15 residues.

This rearrangement joins TRBV18 to TRBJ2-7, with D possibly TRBD2 on 6 matching bases. CDR3 length: 13 residues. The germline gives CDR1 KGHSH, CDR2 LQKENI. V gave up 3 bases and J gave up 2 bases, with 8 bases separating them. DNA of the CDR3: TGTGCCAGCTCACCGGGACTGACCTACGAGCAGTACTTC. This encodes CASSPGLTYEQYF.

This sequence joins TRBV28 and TRBJ2-3; 8 nucleotides match TRBD2. The V segment lost 5 bases and the J segment 3 bases; nucleotides outside the gene matches: 7. The CDR3 extends over 15 amino acids. Per the germline V gene, CDR1 is MDHEN and CDR2 is SYDVKM. The CDR3 nucleotides read TGTGCCAGCAGTCAGAGCGGGAGATGGACAGATACGCAGTATTTT. This codes for CASSQSGRWTDTQYF.

The gene calls are TRBV18 and TRBJ2-7; 7 positions agree with TRBD2. Losses at the gene ends were 0 bases for V and 4 bases for J; bases not matched to a gene: 15. CDR1 is KGHSH and CDR2 is LQKENI in the germline V gene. This CDR3 spans 18 amino acids. The CDR3 reads CASSPPGGSSAGRYEQYF. The CDR3 nucleotides are TGTGCCAGCTCACCACCAGGAGGGAGTTCAGCGGGAAGGTACGAGCAGTACTTC.

The V call is TRBV2, the J call TRBJ2-7, with 13 bases fitting TRBD2. The CDR3 loop spans 16 amino acids. With V trimmed by 4 bases and J by 5 bases, 8 bases remained unmatched. Germline CDR1 reads SNHLY; CDR2 reads FYNNEI. CDR3 amino acids: CASSGGLAGVAHEQYF. In DNA, the CDR3 is TGTGCCAGCAGTGGTGGACTAGCGGGAGTAGCCCACGAGCAGTACTTC.

This sequence joins TRBV5-1 and TRBJ1-6, with unresolved D. Looked up from germline, CDR1 is SGHRS and CDR2 is YFSETQ. This CDR3 contains 14 residues. V lost 5 bases to trimming and J lost 9 bases, with 15 bases between them. The CDR3 DNA reads TGCGCCAGCAGATCCGGGGAGGAAAGTTCACCCCTCCACTTT. Protein: CASRSGEESSPLHF.

This clone was detected once. The CDR3 sequence is CASSYSGRDGYTF. The CDR3 DNA reads as TGTGCCAGCAGTTACTCAGGCAGGGATGGCTACACCTTC. This sequence joins TRBV6-6 and TRBJ1-2, with D perhaps matching TRBD1 (5 bases). CDR1 and CDR2 from the germline V gene are MNHNY and SVGAGI (reference sequence). This CDR3 is built from 13 residues. V gave up 0 bases and J gave up 6 bases, with 8 bases separating them.